Listed here are 7 T cell receptor beta chains from one sample, sequenced in a study of cytomegalovirus exposure and HLA in healthy donors. With 60 Vbeta and 13 Jbeta primers, the PCR was carried out. Generated by immunoSEQ multiplex PCR, the TCRdb table keeps only in-frame clones and is missing some. This table has under 200,000 clones, around 78% appearing once. Sequences were obtained from PBMCs. These receptors originate from a woman aged 45 to 65 in good health and CMV-seropositive.

The chain uses TRBV30 and TRBJ1-2; maybe TRBD1 (5 bases). V dropped 3 bases and J dropped 11 bases, with 16 bases sitting between them. The CDR3 extends over 12 amino acids. The germline CDR1 and CDR2 sequences are GTSNPN and SVGIG (reference sequence). CDR3: CAWSAPGGSYTF. CDR3 nucleotide sequence: TGTGCCTGGAGCGCACCGGGGGGGTCATACACCTTC. The variable domain in full, completed from reference TRBV30 and TRBJ1-2, reads SQTIHQWPATLVQPVGSPLSLECTVEGTSNPNLYWYRQAAGRGLQLLFYSVGIGQISSEVPQNLSASRPQDRQFILSSKKLLLSDSGFYLCAWSAPGGSYTFGSGTRLTVV.

This chain links TRBV9 with TRBJ2-5, with 8 bases identical to TRBD2. This CDR3 comprises 14 residues. With V trimmed by 7 bases and J by 0 bases, 5 bases remained unmatched. Looked up from germline, CDR1 is SGDLS and CDR2 is YYNGEE. Written as DNA, the CDR3 is TGTGCCAGCGGGGGCGGGGGGTACCAAGAGACCCAGTACTTC. It encodes CASGGGGYQETQYF. The entire variable domain, with the rest obtained from reference TRBV9 and TRBJ2-5, is as follows: DSGVTQTPKHLITATGQRVTLRCSPRSGDLSVYWYQQSLDQGLQFLIQYYNGEERAKGNILERFSAQQFPDLHSELNLSSLELGDSALYFCASGGGGYQETQYFGPGTRLLVL.

This chain uses TRBV10-3 with TRBJ2-5, with D maybe TRBD1 (6 bases). The tail of the sequence fits TRBJ2-7 better, so the J call may be wrong. The CDR3 has 17 residues. Germline V lookup: CDR1 ENHRY, CDR2 SYGVKD. CDR3 amino acids: CAILKSEWTVNSYEQYF. For the CDR3, the DNA is TGTGCCATCCTAAAATCAGAATGGACAGTGAACTCCTACGAGCAGTACTTC.

The chain couples TRBV7-2 to TRBJ2-5; the D gene is possibly TRBD2 (6 bases). V was cut by 6 bases and J by 4 bases, with 18 bases left in between. Per germline, CDR1 SGHTA and CDR2 FQGNSA. CDR3 length equals 15 residues. CDR3 nucleotides: TGTGCCAGCAGTCCCGGGAGTACTGCGACAGAGACCCAGTACTTC. Translation gives CASSPGSTATETQYF.

The chain carries TRBV27 and TRBJ1-6; D uncertain. This CDR3 spans 13 amino acids. V shed 3 bases and J shed 9 bases, with 9 bases lying between them. Germline V gives CDR1 MNHEY, CDR2 SMNVEV (reference sequence). The CDR3 here is CASSLYPSSPLHF. DNA for the CDR3: TGTGCCAGCAGTTTGTATCCCAGTTCACCCCTCCACTTT.

V gene TRBV2 combines with J gene TRBJ2-5, with D possibly matching TRBD2 (6 bases). Germline V lookup: CDR1 SNHLY, CDR2 FYNNEI. This CDR3 is built from 15 residues. Trimming took 6 bases from V and 4 from J, leaving 18 bases between them. CDR3 coding DNA: TGTGCCAGCAGCCCCTTCTTAGGAGCGGGAGAGACCCAGTACTTC. It yields the protein CASSPFLGAGETQYF.

V usage is TRBV28 and J usage is TRBJ1-5, with D hard to call. CDR3 length: 12 amino acids. Germline assignment: CDR1 MDHEN and CDR2 SYDVKM. V was pared by 4 bases and J by 5 bases, with 6 bases between. The CDR3 here is CASSSGYQPQHF. CDR3 in DNA: TGTGCCAGCAGTTCCGGGTATCAGCCCCAGCATTTT.